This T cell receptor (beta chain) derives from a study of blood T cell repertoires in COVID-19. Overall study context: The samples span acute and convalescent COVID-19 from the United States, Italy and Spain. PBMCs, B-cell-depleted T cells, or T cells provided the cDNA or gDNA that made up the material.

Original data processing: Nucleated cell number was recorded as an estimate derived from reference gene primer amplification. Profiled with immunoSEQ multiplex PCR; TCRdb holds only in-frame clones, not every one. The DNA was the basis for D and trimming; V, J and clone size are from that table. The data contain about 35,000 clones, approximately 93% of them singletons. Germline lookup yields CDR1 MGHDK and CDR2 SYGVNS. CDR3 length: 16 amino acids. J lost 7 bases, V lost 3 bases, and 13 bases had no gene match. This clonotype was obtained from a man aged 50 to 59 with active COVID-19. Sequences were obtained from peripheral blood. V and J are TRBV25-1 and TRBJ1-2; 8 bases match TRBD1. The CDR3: CASSEEGDRGFRGYTF. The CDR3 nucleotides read TGTGCCAGCAGTGAGGAAGGAGACAGGGGTTTTCGTGGCTACACCTTC.